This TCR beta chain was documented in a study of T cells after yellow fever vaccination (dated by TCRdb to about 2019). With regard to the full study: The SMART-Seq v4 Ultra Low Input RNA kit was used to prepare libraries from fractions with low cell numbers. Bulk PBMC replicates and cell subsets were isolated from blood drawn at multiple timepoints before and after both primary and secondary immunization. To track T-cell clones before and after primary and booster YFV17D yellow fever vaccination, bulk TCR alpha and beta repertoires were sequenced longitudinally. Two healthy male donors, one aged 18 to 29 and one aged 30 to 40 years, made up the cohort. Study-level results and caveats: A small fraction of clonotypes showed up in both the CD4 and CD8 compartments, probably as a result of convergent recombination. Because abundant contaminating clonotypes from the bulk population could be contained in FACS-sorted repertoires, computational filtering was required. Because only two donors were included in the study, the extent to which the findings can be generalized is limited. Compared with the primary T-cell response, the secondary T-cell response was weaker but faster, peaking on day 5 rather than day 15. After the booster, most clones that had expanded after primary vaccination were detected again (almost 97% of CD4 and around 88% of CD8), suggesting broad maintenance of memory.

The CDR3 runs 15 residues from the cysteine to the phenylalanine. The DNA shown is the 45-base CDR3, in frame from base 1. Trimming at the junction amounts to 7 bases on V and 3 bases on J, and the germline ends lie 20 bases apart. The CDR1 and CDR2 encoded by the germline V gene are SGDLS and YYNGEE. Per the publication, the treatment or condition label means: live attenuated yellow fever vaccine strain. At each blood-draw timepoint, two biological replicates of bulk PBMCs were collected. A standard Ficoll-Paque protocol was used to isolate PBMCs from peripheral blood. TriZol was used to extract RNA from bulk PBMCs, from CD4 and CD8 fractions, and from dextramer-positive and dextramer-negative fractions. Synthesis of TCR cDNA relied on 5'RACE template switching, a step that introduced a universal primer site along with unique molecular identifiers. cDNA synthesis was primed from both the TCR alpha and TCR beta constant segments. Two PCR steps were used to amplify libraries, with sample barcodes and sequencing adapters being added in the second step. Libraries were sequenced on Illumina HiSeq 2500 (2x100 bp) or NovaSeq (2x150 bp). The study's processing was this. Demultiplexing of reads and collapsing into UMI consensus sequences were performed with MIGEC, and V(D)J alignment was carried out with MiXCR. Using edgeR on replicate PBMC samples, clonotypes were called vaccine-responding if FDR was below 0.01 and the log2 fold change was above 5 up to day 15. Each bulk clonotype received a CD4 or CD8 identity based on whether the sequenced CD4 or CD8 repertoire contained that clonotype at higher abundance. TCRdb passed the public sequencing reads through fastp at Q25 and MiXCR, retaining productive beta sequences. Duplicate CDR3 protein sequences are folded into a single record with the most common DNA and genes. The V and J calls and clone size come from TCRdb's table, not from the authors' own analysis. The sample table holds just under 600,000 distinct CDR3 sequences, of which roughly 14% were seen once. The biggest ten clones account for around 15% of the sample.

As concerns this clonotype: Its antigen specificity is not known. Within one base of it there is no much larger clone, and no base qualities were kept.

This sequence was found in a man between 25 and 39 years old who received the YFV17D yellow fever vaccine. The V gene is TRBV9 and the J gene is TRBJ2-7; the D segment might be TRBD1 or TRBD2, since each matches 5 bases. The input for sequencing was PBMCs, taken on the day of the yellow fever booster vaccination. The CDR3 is CASGPNSGQGYEQYF. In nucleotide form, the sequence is TGTGCCAGCGGCCCGAATTCGGGGCAGGGCTACGAGCAGTACTTC.